The 17 T cell receptor beta chains below come from one sample, sequenced in a study of blood T cells in healthy people across ages. Primed by a sample-barcoded 5' primer and a J-beta primer mix, a second PCR proceeded for about 6 to 12 cycles. From the 5' RACE reads, TCRdb called clonotypes with MiXCR, one entry per CDR3 protein. Here the sample spans approximately 900,000 distinct CDR3 sequences, under 50% being singletons. Sequencing input: blood. The receptor source for this set is a man aged 25 to 45 in good health.

This clonotype was seen a few times. The chain couples TRBV10-3 to TRBJ1-4; D not certain. The CDR3 is made up of 13 amino acids. In germline, CDR1 is ENHRY, CDR2 SYGVKD. V was trimmed by 7 bases and J by 8 bases, leaving 14 bases between them. CDR3 in DNA: TGTGCCATCACCGGAGGCTTGAGGGAAAAACTGTTTTTT. Its translation is CAITGGLREKLFF.

V and J are TRBV7-2 and TRBJ1-5, with D tentatively TRBD1 (6 bases). The CDR3 is 15 amino acids. V was trimmed by 5 bases and J by 7 bases, leaving 18 bases between them. Germline V gene sequence: CDR1 SGHTA, CDR2 FQGNSA. DNA for the CDR3: TGTGCCAGCAGCGATCTAGGGGGTGTTAACCAGCCCCAGCATTTT. Translated, it gives CASSDLGGVNQPQHF.

This clonotype was counted a few times. The rearrangement links TRBV6-6 to TRBJ2-5, with 10 bases matching TRBD1. Judging by the DNA end, TRBJ2-7 fits better; the J call may be wrong. Germline values: CDR1 MNHNY, CDR2 SVGAGI (reference sequence). The CDR3 sequence is 14 residues long. The CDR3 reads CASSRGQGGSEQYF. The CDR3 nucleotides read TGTGCCAGCAGCCGTGGACAGGGGGGTAGCGAGCAGTACTTC.

About this clonotype itself: The CDR3 carries no conserved terminal phenylalanine or tryptophan, so it likely arises from a read error. J is TRBJ2-5 and V is TRBV5-4; TRBD1 aligns across 9 bases. V was clipped by 0 bases and J by 2 bases; unmatched bases: 5. This CDR3 spans 16 amino acids. Germline V gene lookup returns CDR1 SGHNT and CDR2 YYREEE (reference sequence). The chain's CDR3 is CASSLGMGQGQETQYV. The CDR3 nucleotides read TGTGCCAGCAGCTTGGGGATGGGACAGGGACAAGAGACCCAGTACGTC.

The chain couples TRBV6-6 to TRBJ1-2; 7 nucleotides align to TRBD1. This CDR3 has 15 amino acids. In germline, CDR1 is MNHNY, CDR2 SVGAGI (reference sequence). V shed 5 bases, J shed 4 bases, and the junction held 10 bases outside the gene matches. The CDR3: CASSPTDGQAYGYTF. DNA for the CDR3: TGTGCCAGCAGTCCAACGGATGGACAGGCCTATGGCTACACCTTC.

About this clonotype itself: A read error may account for a junction end that differs from germline. The rearrangement joins TRBV12-3 or TRBV12-4 to TRBJ1-2; D might be TRBD1 (6 bases). This CDR3 is 13 amino acids long. CDR3 DNA sequence: TGTGTCAGCAGCGCAGGGGTAGAGCTTGGCTACACCTTC. This translates into CVSSAGVELGYTF.

This clonotype was seen only a few times. The V call is TRBV25-1, the J call TRBJ2-5; D may be TRBD2 (5 bases). In germline, CDR1 is MGHDK, CDR2 SYGVNS. The CDR3 totals 13 residues. Trimming shortened V by 7 bases and J by 4 bases, and 13 bases separated the two germline ends. The CDR3 nucleotides read TGTGCCAGCACTAAGGCGGGTGGAGAGACCCAGTACTTC. Translating it yields CASTKAGGETQYF. Combining the CDR3 with reference TRBV25-1 and TRBJ2-5 gives the whole variable domain EADIYQTPRYLVIGTGKKITLECSQTMGHDKMYWYQQDPGMELHLIHYSYGVNSTEKGDLSSESTVSRIRTEHFPLTLESARPSHTSQYLCASTKAGGETQYFGPGTRLLVL.

This clonotype was counted between two and nine times. V usage is TRBV27 and J usage is TRBJ2-4, with 16 bases lining up with TRBD2. Per germline, CDR1 MNHEY and CDR2 SMNVEV (reference sequence). After removal of 5 bases from V and 1 base from J, the junction contained 14 bases not matched to a gene. CDR3 size: 21 residues. As DNA, the CDR3 is TGTGCCAGCAGTCCTCAAGGGACTAGCGGGGGGGCCAAGGGGGCCAAAAACATTCAGTACTTC. Protein: CASSPQGTSGGAKGAKNIQYF.

The CDR3 DNA sequence: TGTGCCAGCAGTCGTGGACAGGGAAGTGGAGTTTCACCCCTCCACTTT. This encodes CASSRGQGSGVSPLHF. This chain connects TRBV2 to TRBJ1-6; 8 nucleotides agree with TRBD1. Germline CDR1 is SNHLY and CDR2 is FYNNEI. This CDR3 is built from 16 residues. Unmatched junction bases numbered 12, after V lost 5 bases and J lost 9 bases.

The gene calls are TRBV29-1 and TRBJ2-1; no reliable D call. CDR1 is SQVTM, CDR2 ANQGSEA, per germline. V gave up 7 bases and J gave up 0 bases, with 10 bases separating them. The CDR3 totals 13 residues. The CDR3 loop reads CSAAESSYNEQFF. In nucleotides, the CDR3 is TGCAGCGCGGCGGAGAGCTCCTACAATGAGCAGTTCTTC.

The chain links TRBV15 to TRBJ1-5; a weak D match, TRBD1 (5 bases). CDR1 and CDR2 (germline): LNHNV, YYDKDF (reference sequence). This CDR3 has 17 amino acids. V was trimmed by 0 bases and J by 1 base, leaving 13 bases between them. CDR3 bases: TGTGCCACCAGCAGAGATTTAGACAGTAGGAGCAATCAGCCCCAGCATTTT. It codes for CATSRDLDSRSNQPQHF. The full variable domain, with the rest looked up from reference TRBV15 and TRBJ1-5, is DAMVIQNPRYQVTQFGKPVTLSCSQTLNHNVMYWYQQKSSQAPKLLFHYYDKDFNNEADTPDNFQSRRPNTSFCFLDIRSPGLGDTAMYLCATSRDLDSRSNQPQHFGDGTRLSIL.

V and J are TRBV12-3 or TRBV12-4 and TRBJ2-7, with 8 bases that match TRBD1. J gave up 0 bases and V 6 bases, and 4 bases lay outside the gene matches. CDR3 length: 14 amino acids. CDR3 in amino acids: CASRRQGSSYEQYF. Here the CDR3 DNA reads TGTGCCAGCAGGAGACAGGGGAGCTCCTACGAGCAGTACTTC.

Concerning this clonotype itself: The junction departs from the called germline gene at one end, perhaps through a read error. The chain couples TRBV7-6 to TRBJ2-3; D is unclear. The germline gives CDR1 SGHVS, CDR2 FNYEAQ. The CDR3 loop spans 12 amino acids. The CDR3 bases are TGTGCCGGCAGCTTAGACGATGATACGCAGTATTTT. This translates into CAGSLDDDTQYF.

Concerning this clonotype: The junction departs from the called germline gene at one end, perhaps through a read error. V gene TRBV3-1 combines with J gene TRBJ2-3; 9 bases match TRBD2. This CDR3 spans 11 amino acids. Germline V gene data show CDR1 as LGHDT and CDR2 as YNNKEL (reference sequence). The CDR3 region is CSSGGTDTQYF. Here the CDR3 DNA reads TGCTCTAGCGGGGGCACAGATACGCAGTATTTT.

The V and J genes are TRBV29-1 and TRBJ2-1; tentatively, D is TRBD2 (6 bases). The V end was cut by 1 base, the J end by 3 bases, with 10 bases between. The CDR3 has 14 amino acids. Germline V gives CDR1 SQVTM, CDR2 ANQGSEA. CDR3 DNA sequence: TGCAGCGTTGAAGTTGGAGGGGACTACAATGAGCAGTTCTTC. Translating gives CSVEVGGDYNEQFF.

In this sample, this clonotype turned up a few times. The chain links TRBV3-1 to TRBJ2-7, with D tentatively TRBD2 (5 bases). Germline CDR1 reads LGHDT; CDR2 reads YNNKEL (reference sequence). V was trimmed by 1 base and J by 3 bases, leaving 10 bases between them. This CDR3 has 14 amino acids. CDR3 nucleotide sequence: TGTGCCAGCAGCCAAGCCGTCGGGGTCTACGAGCAGTACTTC. Amino acid sequence: CASSQAVGVYEQYF.

The chain couples TRBV5-1 to TRBJ2-5; 9 nucleotides align to TRBD1. Near its end, the DNA agrees better with TRBJ2-7, so the J call may be wrong. In germline, CDR1 is SGHRS, CDR2 YFSETQ. This CDR3 comprises 16 residues. The CDR3 DNA reads TGCGCCAGCAGCTTGGAAGGGACAGGGCTTTCGGACGAGCAGTACTTC. This encodes CASSLEGTGLSDEQYF.